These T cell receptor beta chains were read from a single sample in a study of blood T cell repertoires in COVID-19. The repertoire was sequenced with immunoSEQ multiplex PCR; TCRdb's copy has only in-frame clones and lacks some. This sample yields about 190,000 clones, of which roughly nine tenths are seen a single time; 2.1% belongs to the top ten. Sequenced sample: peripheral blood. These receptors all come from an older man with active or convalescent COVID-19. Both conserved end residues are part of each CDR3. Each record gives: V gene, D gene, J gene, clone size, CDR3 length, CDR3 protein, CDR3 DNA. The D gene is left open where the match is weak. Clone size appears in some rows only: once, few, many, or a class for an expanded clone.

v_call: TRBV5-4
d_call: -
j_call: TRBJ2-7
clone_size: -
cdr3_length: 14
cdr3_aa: CASSLETSSYEQYF
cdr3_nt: TGTGCCAGCAGCTTGGAGACTAGTTCCTACGAGCAGTACTTC

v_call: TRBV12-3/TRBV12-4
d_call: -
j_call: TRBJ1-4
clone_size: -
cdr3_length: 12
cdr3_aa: CASSWTREKLFF
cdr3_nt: TGTGCCAGCAGTTGGACTCGTGAAAAACTGTTTTTT

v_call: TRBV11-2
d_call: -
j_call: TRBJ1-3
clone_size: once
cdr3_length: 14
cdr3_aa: CASSLGGIGNTIYF
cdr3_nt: TGTGCCAGCAGCTTAGGAGGCATTGGAAACACCATATATTTT

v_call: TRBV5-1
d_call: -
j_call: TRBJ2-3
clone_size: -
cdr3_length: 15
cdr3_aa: CASSLSRASTDTQYF
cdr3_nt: TGCGCCAGCAGCTTGTCGAGGGCTAGCACAGATACGCAGTATTTT

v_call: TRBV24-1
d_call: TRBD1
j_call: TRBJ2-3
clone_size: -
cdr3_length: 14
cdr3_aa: CATSGQGRTDTQYF
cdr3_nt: TGTGCCACCTCGGGACAGGGGCGCACAGATACGCAGTATTTT

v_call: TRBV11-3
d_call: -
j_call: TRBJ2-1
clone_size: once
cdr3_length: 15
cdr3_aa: CASSLGQRSGNEQFF
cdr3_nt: TGTGCCAGCAGCCTCGGACAAAGATCTGGCAATGAGCAGTTCTTC

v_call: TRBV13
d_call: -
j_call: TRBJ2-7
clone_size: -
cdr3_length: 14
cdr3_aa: CASSRGGSGYEQYF
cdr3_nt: TGTGCCAGCAGCCGGGGTGGTAGCGGCTACGAGCAGTACTTC

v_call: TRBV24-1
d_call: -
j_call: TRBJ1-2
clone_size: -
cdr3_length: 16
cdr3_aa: CATSDSPGGLNYGYTF
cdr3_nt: TGTGCCACCAGTGATTCCCCTGGCGGGCTTAACTATGGCTACACCTTC

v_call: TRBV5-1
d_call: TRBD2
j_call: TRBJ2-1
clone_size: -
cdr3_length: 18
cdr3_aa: CASSTRQLAGHSYNEQFF
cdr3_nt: TGCGCCAGCAGCACACGCCAACTAGCGGGGCACTCCTACAATGAGCAGTTCTTC

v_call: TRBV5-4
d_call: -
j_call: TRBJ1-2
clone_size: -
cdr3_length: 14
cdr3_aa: CASSLARGSYGYTF
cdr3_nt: TGTGCCAGCAGCTTGGCTCGGGGGTCTTATGGCTACACCTTC

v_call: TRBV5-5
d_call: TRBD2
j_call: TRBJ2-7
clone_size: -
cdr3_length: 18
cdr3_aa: CASSLGLAGAPSSYEQYF
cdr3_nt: TGTGCCAGCAGCCTGGGACTAGCGGGAGCCCCGAGCTCCTACGAGCAGTACTTC

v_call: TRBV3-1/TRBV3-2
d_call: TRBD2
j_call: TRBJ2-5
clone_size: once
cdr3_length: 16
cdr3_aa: CASSQGLAGVGETQYF
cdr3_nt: TGTGCCAGCAGCCAAGGACTAGCGGGGGTTGGGGAGACCCAGTACTTC

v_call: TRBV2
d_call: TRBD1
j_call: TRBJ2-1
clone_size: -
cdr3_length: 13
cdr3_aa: CASRDRGPSEQFF
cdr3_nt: TGTGCCAGCAGAGACAGGGGGCCTAGTGAGCAGTTCTTC

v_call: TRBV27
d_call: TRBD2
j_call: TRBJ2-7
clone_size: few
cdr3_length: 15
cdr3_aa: CASSSRTRSSYEQYF
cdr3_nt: TGTGCCAGCAGTTCTAGGACTAGAAGCTCCTACGAGCAGTACTTC

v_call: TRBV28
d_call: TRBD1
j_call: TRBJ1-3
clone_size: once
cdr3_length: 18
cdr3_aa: CASSPPLQDRGSGNTIYF
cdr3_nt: TGTGCCAGCAGTCCCCCCCTCCAAGACAGGGGCTCTGGAAACACCATATATTTT

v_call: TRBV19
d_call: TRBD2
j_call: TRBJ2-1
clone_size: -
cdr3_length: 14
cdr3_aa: CASIGGGSYNEQFF
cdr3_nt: TGTGCCAGTATTGGGGGGGGATCCTACAATGAGCAGTTCTTC

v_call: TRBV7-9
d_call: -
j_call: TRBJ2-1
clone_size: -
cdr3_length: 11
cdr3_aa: CASSYSNEQFF
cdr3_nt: TGTGCCAGCAGCTACAGCAATGAGCAGTTCTTC

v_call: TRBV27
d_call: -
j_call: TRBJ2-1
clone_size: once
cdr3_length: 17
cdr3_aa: CASSTRHLSSSYNEQFF
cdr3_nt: TGTGCCAGCAGTACAAGACACCTCAGCAGCTCCTACAATGAGCAGTTCTTC

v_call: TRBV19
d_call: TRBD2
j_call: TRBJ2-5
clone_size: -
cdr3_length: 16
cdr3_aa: CASSIKAGGLQETQYF
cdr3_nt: TGTGCCAGTAGTATTAAAGCGGGGGGGCTTCAAGAGACCCAGTACTTC

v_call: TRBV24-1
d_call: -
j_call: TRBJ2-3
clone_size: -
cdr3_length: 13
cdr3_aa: CATSDPPTDTQYF
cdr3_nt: TGTGCCACCAGTGATCCTCCCACAGATACGCAGTATTTT

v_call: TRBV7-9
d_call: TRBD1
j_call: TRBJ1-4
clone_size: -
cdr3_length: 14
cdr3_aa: CASSPGTGSEKLFF
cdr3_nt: TGTGCCAGCAGCCCCGGGACAGGCAGTGAAAAACTGTTTTTT

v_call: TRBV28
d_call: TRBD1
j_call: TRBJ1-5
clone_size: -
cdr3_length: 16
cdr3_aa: CASSLSGTGGYQPQHF
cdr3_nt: TGTGCCAGCAGTTTGTCCGGGACAGGGGGCTACCAGCCCCAGCATTTT

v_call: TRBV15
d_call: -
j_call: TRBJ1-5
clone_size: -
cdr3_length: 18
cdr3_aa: CATSRDFGLAGRNQPQHF
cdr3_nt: TGTGCCACCAGCAGAGATTTTGGGTTGGCAGGTAGGAATCAGCCCCAGCATTTT

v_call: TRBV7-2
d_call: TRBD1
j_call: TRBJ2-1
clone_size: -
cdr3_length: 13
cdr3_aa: CASSIGQVNEQFF
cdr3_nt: TGTGCCAGCAGTATAGGACAGGTCAATGAGCAGTTCTTC

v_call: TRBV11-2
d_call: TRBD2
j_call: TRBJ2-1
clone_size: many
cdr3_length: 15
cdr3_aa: CASNPSPWEREELFF
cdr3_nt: TGTGCCAGCAATCCGTCCCCCTGGGAGCGGGAAGAACTTTTCTTC

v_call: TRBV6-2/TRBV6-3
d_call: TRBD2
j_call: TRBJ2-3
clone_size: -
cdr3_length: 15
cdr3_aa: CASSRIGTTTDTQYF
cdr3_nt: TGTGCCAGCAGTAGGATTGGGACTACCACAGATACGCAGTATTTT

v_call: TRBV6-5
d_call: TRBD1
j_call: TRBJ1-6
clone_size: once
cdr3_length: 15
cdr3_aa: CASSPGQVYNSPLHF
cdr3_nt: TGTGCCAGCAGCCCGGGACAGGTTTATAATTCACCCCTCCACTTT

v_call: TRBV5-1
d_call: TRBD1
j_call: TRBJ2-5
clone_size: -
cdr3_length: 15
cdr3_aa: CASSPGQGVRETQYF
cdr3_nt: TGCGCCAGCAGCCCGGGACAGGGTGTAAGAGAGACCCAGTACTTC

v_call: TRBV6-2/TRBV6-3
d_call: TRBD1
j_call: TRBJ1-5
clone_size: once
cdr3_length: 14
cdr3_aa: CASSYGTGGQPQHF
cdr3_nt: TGTGCCAGCAGTTACGGGACAGGGGGCCAGCCCCAGCATTTT

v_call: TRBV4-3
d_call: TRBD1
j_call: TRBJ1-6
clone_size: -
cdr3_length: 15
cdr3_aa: CASSQTGDSNSPLHF
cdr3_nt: TGCGCCAGCAGCCAAACAGGGGATTCGAATTCACCCCTCCACTTT

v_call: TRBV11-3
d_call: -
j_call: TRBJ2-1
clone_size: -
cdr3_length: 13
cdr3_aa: CASSPQVNNEQFF
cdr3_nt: TGTGCCAGCAGCCCACAGGTTAACAATGAGCAGTTCTTC

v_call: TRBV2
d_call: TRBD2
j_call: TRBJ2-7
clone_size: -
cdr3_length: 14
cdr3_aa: CASSRGLSSSEQYF
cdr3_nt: TGTGCCAGCAGTAGGGGACTATCATCGAGTGAGCAGTACTTC

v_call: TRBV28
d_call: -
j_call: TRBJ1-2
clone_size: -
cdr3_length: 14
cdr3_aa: CASSLIAGNYGYTF
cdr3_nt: TGTGCCAGCAGTTTGATCGCAGGGAACTATGGCTACACCTTC

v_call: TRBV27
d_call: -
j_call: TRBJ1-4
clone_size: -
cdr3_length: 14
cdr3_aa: CASSFGSTNEKLFF
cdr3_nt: TGTGCCAGCAGTTTCGGGAGCACTAATGAAAAACTGTTTTTT

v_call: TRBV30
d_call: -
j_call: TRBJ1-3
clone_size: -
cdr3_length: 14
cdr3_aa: CAWSVSGAGNTIYF
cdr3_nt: TGTGCCTGGAGTGTATCAGGGGCTGGAAACACCATATATTTT

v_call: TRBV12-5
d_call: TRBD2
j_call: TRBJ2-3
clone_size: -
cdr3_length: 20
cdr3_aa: CASGLIVGEGLRYSTDTQYF
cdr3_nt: TGTGCTAGTGGTTTGATTGTAGGGGAGGGACTGAGATATAGCACAGATACGCAGTATTTT

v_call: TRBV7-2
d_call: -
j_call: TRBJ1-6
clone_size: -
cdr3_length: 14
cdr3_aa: CASSFSSGVSPLHF
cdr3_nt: TGTGCCAGCAGCTTTAGTTCAGGGGTTTCACCCCTCCACTTT

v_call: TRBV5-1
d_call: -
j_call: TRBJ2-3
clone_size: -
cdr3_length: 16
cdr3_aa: CASSRRASTSTDTQYF
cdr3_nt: TGCGCCAGCAGCCGCAGGGCCTCAACCAGCACAGATACGCAGTATTTT

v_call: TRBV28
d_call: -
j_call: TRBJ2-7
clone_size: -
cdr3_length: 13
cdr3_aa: CASDGGGGYEQYF
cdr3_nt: TGTGCCAGCGACGGGGGAGGGGGCTACGAGCAGTACTTC

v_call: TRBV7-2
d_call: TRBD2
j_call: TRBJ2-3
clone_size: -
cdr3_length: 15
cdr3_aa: CASSLTSGRSDTQYF
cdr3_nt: TGTGCCAGCAGCTTGACTAGCGGGAGGTCCGATACGCAGTATTTT

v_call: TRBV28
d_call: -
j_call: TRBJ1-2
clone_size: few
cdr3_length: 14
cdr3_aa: CASSLQGGNYGYTF
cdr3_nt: TGTGCCAGCAGTTTACAGGGAGGGAACTATGGCTACACCTTC

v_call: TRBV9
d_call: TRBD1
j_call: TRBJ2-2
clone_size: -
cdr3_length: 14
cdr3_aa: CASSSGQATGELFF
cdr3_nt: TGTGCCAGCAGCAGCGGACAGGCGACCGGGGAGCTGTTTTTT

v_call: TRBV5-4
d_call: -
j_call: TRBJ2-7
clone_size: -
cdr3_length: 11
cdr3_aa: CASSEAGEQYF
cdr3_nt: TGTGCCAGCAGTGAAGCAGGGGAGCAGTACTTC

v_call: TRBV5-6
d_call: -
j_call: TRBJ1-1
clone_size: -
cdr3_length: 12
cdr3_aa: CASSFTTTEAFF
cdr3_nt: TGTGCCAGCAGCTTTACAACCACTGAAGCTTTCTTT

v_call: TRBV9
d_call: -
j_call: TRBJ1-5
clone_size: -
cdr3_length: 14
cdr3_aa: CASSVDGANQPQHF
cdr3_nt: TGTGCCAGCAGCGTAGATGGGGCCAATCAGCCCCAGCATTTT

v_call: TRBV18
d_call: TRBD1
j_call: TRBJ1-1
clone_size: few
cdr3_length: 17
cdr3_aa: CASSPLPSTGLNTEAFF
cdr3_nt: TGTGCCAGCTCACCACTCCCTTCGACAGGGTTGAACACTGAAGCTTTCTTT

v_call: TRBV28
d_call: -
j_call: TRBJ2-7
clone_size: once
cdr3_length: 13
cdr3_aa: CASRAGSPYEQYF
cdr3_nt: TGTGCCAGCAGGGCGGGCAGCCCCTACGAGCAGTACTTC

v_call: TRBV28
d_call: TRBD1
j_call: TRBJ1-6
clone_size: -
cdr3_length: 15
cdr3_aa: CASSLLDRPRSPLHF
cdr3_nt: TGTGCCAGCAGTTTATTGGACAGGCCCCGGTCACCCCTCCACTTT

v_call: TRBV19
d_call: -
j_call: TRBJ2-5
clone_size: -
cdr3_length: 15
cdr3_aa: CASRYTGLGGETQYF
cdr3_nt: TGTGCCAGTAGATATACGGGCCTTGGGGGGGAGACCCAGTACTTC

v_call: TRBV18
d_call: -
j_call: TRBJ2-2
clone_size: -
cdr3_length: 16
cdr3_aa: CASSPDYTVNTGELFF
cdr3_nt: TGTGCCAGCTCACCAGATTATACGGTGAACACCGGGGAGCTGTTTTTT

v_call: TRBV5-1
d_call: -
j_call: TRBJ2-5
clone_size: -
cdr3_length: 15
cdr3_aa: CASRTTMGGAEAQYF
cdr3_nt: TGCGCCAGCAGGACCACTATGGGGGGGGCCGAGGCCCAGTACTTC

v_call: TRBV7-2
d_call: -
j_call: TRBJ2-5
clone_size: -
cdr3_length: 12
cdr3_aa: CASSHTQETQYF
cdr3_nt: TGTGCCAGCAGCCACACCCAAGAGACCCAGTACTTC

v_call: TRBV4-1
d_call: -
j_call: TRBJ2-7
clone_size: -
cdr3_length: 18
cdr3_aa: CASSQVDMGFGGPYEQYF
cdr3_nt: TGCGCCAGCAGCCAAGTAGATATGGGGTTTGGGGGCCCCTACGAGCAGTACTTC

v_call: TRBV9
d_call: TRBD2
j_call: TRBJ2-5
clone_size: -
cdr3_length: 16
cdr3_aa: CASSVEVAGPLETQYF
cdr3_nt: TGTGCCAGCAGCGTAGAGGTAGCGGGGCCCCTAGAGACCCAGTACTTC

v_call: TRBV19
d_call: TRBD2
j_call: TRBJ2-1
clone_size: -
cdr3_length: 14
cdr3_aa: CASSRTSSYNEQFF
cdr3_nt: TGTGCCAGTAGTAGGACTAGCTCCTACAATGAGCAGTTCTTC